These 10 T cell receptor beta chains originate from one sample sequenced in a study of beta chain features in type 1 diabetes. Study results and caveats: The study found moderately but significantly shorter TCRB CDR3s in all four CD4+ subsets of Type 1 diabetes patients.

Their target antigens are unknown. Every isolated RNA sample was fully reverse transcribed, so sequencing captured expressed TCRB transcripts. Assay used: immunoSEQ multiplex PCR; TCRdb lists only in-frame clones, some missing. The sample has some 350,000 clones, around 9.6% seen once. Material: central memory CD4+ T cells from blood. The receptor source for this set is a man aged 25-45 years with type 1 diabetes.

This clone was picked up a small number of times. This chain uses TRBV6-1 with TRBJ2-5; the D gene is possibly TRBD2 (6 bases). From germline, CDR1 is MNHNS and CDR2 SASEGT. Trimming cost V 1 base and J 13 bases, with 19 bases left between them. This CDR3 spans 14 amino acids. The CDR3 loop is CASSEGDRVNGGYF. CDR3 nucleotide sequence: TGTGCCAGCAGTGAAGGCGATAGGGTAAACGGGGGGTACTTC.

This clone was counted a few times. The V gene is TRBV27, the J gene TRBJ2-7; 8 bases align to TRBD1. The CDR3 extends over 14 amino acids. Germline loops: CDR1 MNHEY, CDR2 SMNVEV (reference sequence). V shed 6 bases, J shed 1 base, and the junction held 5 bases outside the gene matches. The CDR3 is CASSSRDRSYEQYF. The CDR3 nucleotides read TGTGCCAGCAGCAGCCGGGACAGGTCCTACGAGCAGTACTTC.

This rearrangement joins TRBV29-1 to TRBJ2-3; tentative D call: TRBD1 (6 bases). Germline lookup yields CDR1 SQVTM and CDR2 ANQGSEA. CDR3 size: 14 residues. Deletions cut 4 bases from V and 0 bases from J, with 11 bases between. CDR3 DNA sequence: TGCAGCGTTGCATGGACAGTGAGCACAGATACGCAGTATTTT. Translation gives CSVAWTVSTDTQYF.

This clone has more than one count but fewer than ten. The chain links TRBV19 to TRBJ1-2, with a weak D call TRBD1 (5 bases). CDR3 size: 15 residues. Deletions cut 4 bases from V and 2 bases from J, with 14 bases between. Per germline, CDR1 LNHDA and CDR2 SQIVND (reference sequence). DNA for the CDR3: TGTGCCAGTAGTACCCCAGGGCAGGTGAACTATGGCTACACCTTC. Its translation: CASSTPGQVNYGYTF.

This clone was picked up a small number of times. A much more abundant neighbour one base away suggests this may be a read error. The V call is TRBV6-1, the J call TRBJ2-6; tentatively, D is TRBD1 (5 bases). V was trimmed by 4 bases and J by 2 bases, leaving 12 bases between them. Germline values: CDR1 MNHNS, CDR2 SASEGT. The CDR3 is 16 residues long. For the CDR3, the DNA is TGTGCCAGCAGTGGGGGCTGGAGCGCTGGGGCCAACGTCCTGACTTTC. This encodes CASSGGWSAGANVLTF.

This clone was recorded a few times. The chain couples TRBV30 to TRBJ2-7; D is ambiguous. Germline assignment: CDR1 GTSNPN and CDR2 SVGIG (reference sequence). V was pared by 5 bases and J by 5 bases, with 22 bases between. CDR3 length: 15 amino acids. This CDR3 reads CAWCEPPGRSNEQYF. CDR3 DNA sequence: TGTGCCTGGTGCGAACCCCCTGGCAGGAGCAACGAGCAGTACTTC.

The genes are TRBV4-1 and TRBJ2-5; TRBD1 agrees at 7 bases. The CDR3 spans 15 residues. V trimming: 1 base; J trimming: 5 bases; junction bases outside the gene matches: 7. The germline V gene encodes CDR1 MGHRA and CDR2 YSYEKL. The CDR3 DNA is TGCGCCAGCAGCCAAGGCCACGGGACAGTGGAGACCCAGTACTTC. Amino acids: CASSQGHGTVETQYF.

The V and J genes are TRBV7-2 and TRBJ2-7; the match to TRBD1 covers 7 bases. J lost 3 bases, V lost 5 bases, and 13 bases had no gene match. The CDR3 is made up of 16 amino acids. Germline CDR1 SGHTA, CDR2 FQGNSA. In DNA, the CDR3 is TGTGCCAGCAGCCCTGTGGCTGGGACAGCCTTCTACGAGCAGTACTTC. It codes for CASSPVAGTAFYEQYF.

A few counts support this clone. The chain recombines TRBV6-5 with TRBJ1-1; D not resolved. The CDR3 sequence is 13 residues long. The V end was cut by 8 bases, the J end by 1 base, with 11 bases between. Germline V gives CDR1 MNHEY, CDR2 SVGAGI. The CDR3 region is CASWRGRNTEAFF. In DNA form, the CDR3 reads TGTGCCAGCTGGCGGGGTCGGAACACTGAAGCTTTCTTT.

On this clone itself: Given the absence of the conserved phenylalanine or tryptophan at the CDR3 end, a read error is likely. The chain links TRBV18 to TRBJ2-7; D is unclear. The CDR3 has 13 residues. V lost 2 bases and J 6 bases, leaving 11 bases between the germline ends. Per germline, CDR1 KGHSH and CDR2 LQKENI. The CDR3 reads CASSPDQASEQYL. CDR3 DNA: TGTGCCAGCTCACCAGACCAGGCCAGCGAGCAGTACCTC.